What follows are 30 T cell receptor beta chains derived from one specimen sequenced in a study of regulatory T cells in long-lasting Graves disease (dated by TCRdb to the early 2020s). What the time point label conveys for this sample: newly diagnosed GD, antithyroid drugs for less than 3 months. RNA was extracted from PBMCs in TRIzol for both TCR sequencing and RNA sequencing. The library was obtained by multiplex PCR. These reads were obtained on an Illumina HiSeq 4000. To build TCR beta libraries, CDR3 regions were amplified by Arm-PCR using iRepertoire HTBI primers. The public sequencing data were trimmed at Q25 with fastp and processed into clonotypes with MiXCR by TCRdb, which kept only in-frame beta chains. One record per CDR3 amino acid sequence lists the most common genes and DNA. For this sample there are roughly 530,000 distinct CDR3 sequences; around 15% appear just once. The top ten clonotypes cover 20% to 25% of the sample.

This sample was also put to use in a study of T cells in Graves' hyperthyroidism and ophthalmopathy.

Sequenced here: peripheral blood mononuclear cells (PBMCs), sampled at new diagnosis, from a patient treated with antithyroid drugs. These receptors came from a woman aged 35 to 60 with Graves disease. Donor details come from another sample of the same person, matched by shared clones.

In its sample, this clonotype was seen many times. The chain uses TRBV30 and TRBJ1-1, with unresolved D. This CDR3 region has 12 residues. From germline, CDR1 is GTSNPN and CDR2 SVGIG (reference sequence). Trimming removed 3 bases at V and 7 bases at J, with 12 bases between. CDR3: CAWSDPGDEAFF. The CDR3 coding sequence is TGTGCCTGGAGCGACCCGGGAGATGAAGCTTTCTTT.

V and J are TRBV6-5 and TRBJ1-2; D may be TRBD1 (6 bases). This CDR3 region has 15 residues. CDR1 is MNHEY, CDR2 SVGAGI, per germline. Trimming shortened V by 0 bases and J by 8 bases, and 16 bases separated the two germline ends. The CDR3 DNA follows: TGTGCCAGCAGTTACTCGTTTGCGGGGGCGGGCGGCTACACCTTC. It codes for CASSYSFAGAGGYTF.

This chain joins TRBV7-9 and TRBJ2-2; D might be TRBD1 or TRBD2, each matching 5 bases. Between the trimmed V and J ends, which lost 6 bases and 6 bases, there was a span of 14 bases. The CDR3 contains 14 residues. CDR1 is SEHNR and CDR2 is FQNEAQ in the germline V gene (reference sequence). CDR3 DNA sequence: TGTGCCAGCAGTCCGGGGTCAGGGCCCGGGGAGCTGTTTTTT. This encodes CASSPGSGPGELFF.

This clonotype was recorded at least ten times. The V call is TRBV6-1, the J call TRBJ2-5; 9 positions agree with TRBD2. The CDR3 length is 16 residues. CDR1 is MNHNS and CDR2 is SASEGT in the germline V gene. With V trimmed by 8 bases and J by 5 bases, 15 bases remained unmatched. For the CDR3, the DNA is TGTGCCAGCCGCCTCGCCGCGGGGGGGCTGGGGGAGACCCAGTACTTC. Amino acid sequence: CASRLAAGGLGETQYF.

This clonotype appeared many times. This rearrangement joins TRBV28 to TRBJ2-1, with TRBD1 matching 9 bases. CDR1 MDHEN and CDR2 SYDVKM come from the germline V gene. The CDR3 has 15 residues. V dropped 4 bases and J dropped 8; count of bases not matched to a gene: 9. CDR3 in DNA: TGTGCCAGCAGTTCCCCGGGACAGGGTCCCCATGAGCAGTTCTTC. Its translation is CASSSPGQGPHEQFF.

The chain carries TRBV29-1 and TRBJ2-5, with D perhaps matching TRBD1 (7 bases). The germline V and J ends were trimmed by 7 bases and 1 base, with 19 bases remaining between them. There are 15 residues in the CDR3. CDR1 is SQVTM and CDR2 is ANQGSEA in the germline V gene. This CDR3 is CSDSRGTASQETQYF. The CDR3 DNA reads as TGCAGCGATTCACGGGGGACAGCTTCCCAAGAGACCCAGTACTTC.

This clonotype was detected many times. This chain joins TRBV6-7 and TRBJ2-5, with 9 bases that match TRBD2. TRBV6-7 is annotated as an ORF whose role is uncertain. V gave up 6 bases and J gave up 1 base; unmatched junction bases: 3. The CDR3 loop spans 14 amino acids. DNA for the CDR3: TGTGCCAGCAGAAGCGGGGGGCGCCAAGAGACCCAGTACTTC. It specifies CASRSGGRQETQYF.

In this sample, this clonotype turned up many times. The J gene is TRBJ2-3, the V gene TRBV2; weak D call: TRBD2 (6 bases). The CDR3 contains 14 residues. Trimming took 6 bases from V and 6 from J, leaving 16 bases between them. Germline V gene lookup returns CDR1 SNHLY and CDR2 FYNNEI. The CDR3 sequence is CASRGRTPGDTQYF. The DNA for the CDR3 is TGTGCCAGCAGGGGGAGGACCCCTGGGGATACGCAGTATTTT.

The genes are TRBV20-1 and TRBJ2-1; no clear D. Trimming removed 4 bases at V and 9 bases at J, with 13 bases between. CDR3 length equals 12 residues. Looked up from germline, CDR1 is DFQATT and CDR2 is SNEGSKA (reference sequence). The CDR3 DNA follows: TGCAGTGCTAAGTGTTTTGGCCTTGAGCAGTTCTTC. Protein sequence: CSAKCFGLEQFF.

This clonotype was seen many times. The CDR3 region is CASSLEWLAGRGEQFF. CDR3 coding DNA: TGTGCCAGCAGCTTAGAGTGGCTAGCCGGTCGGGGTGAGCAGTTCTTC. V usage is TRBV11-2 and J usage is TRBJ2-1; maybe TRBD2 (5 bases). Per germline, CDR1 SGHAT and CDR2 FQNNGV. The CDR3 is made up of 16 amino acids. Trimming took 0 bases from V and 9 from J, leaving 18 bases between them.

This clonotype showed up many times. V usage is TRBV2 and J usage is TRBJ2-3, with D possibly matching TRBD2 (6 bases). The CDR3 contains 16 residues. CDR1 is SNHLY, CDR2 FYNNEI, per germline. V lost 3 bases and J 0 bases, leaving 13 bases between the germline ends. Here the CDR3 DNA reads TGTGCCAGCAGTGATATGCGGGGCCCTAGCACAGATACGCAGTATTTT. Its translation: CASSDMRGPSTDTQYF.

This clonotype occurred many times. The gene calls are TRBV7-8 and TRBJ2-3; no clear D gene. This CDR3 region has 14 residues. The V gene lost 5 bases and the J gene lost 4 bases, with 13 bases spanning the gap. The germline CDR1 and CDR2 sequences are SGHVS and FQNEAQ. CDR3: CASSLRVGSDTQYF. The CDR3 DNA sequence: TGTGCCAGCAGCCTTCGGGTAGGGTCAGATACGCAGTATTTT.

This clonotype was observed at least ten times. V and J are TRBV11-1 and TRBJ1-4; possible D gene TRBD1, 6 bases. Trimming left V 5 bases short and J 0 bases short, with 19 bases between. Germline V gene sequence: CDR1 SGHAT, CDR2 FQDESV (reference sequence). The CDR3 loop spans 18 amino acids. CDR3 loop: CASSRAGTTLATNEKLFF. CDR3 coding DNA: TGTGCCAGCAGCCGAGCGGGGACAACTCTAGCAACTAATGAAAAACTGTTTTTT.

The table lists this clonotype with a few counts. Just one base apart from a much larger clone, this may be a read error. This sequence joins TRBV30 and TRBJ1-5; D remains ambiguous. Germline lookup yields CDR1 GTSNPN and CDR2 SVGIG (reference sequence). Trimming stripped 0 bases from V and 1 base from J, with 4 bases between. The CDR3 loop spans 13 amino acids. CDR3 residues: CAWSVDSNQPQHF. As DNA, the CDR3 is TGTGCCTGGAGTGTAGACAGCAATCAGCCCCAGCATTTT.

The V gene is TRBV7-2, the J gene TRBJ1-2, with 8 bases lining up with TRBD1. There are 15 residues in the CDR3. Germline loops: CDR1 SGHTA, CDR2 FQGNSA. J lost 5 bases, V lost 5 bases, and 10 bases had no gene match. CDR3 protein: CASSPGGQARYGYTF. CDR3 bases: TGTGCCAGCAGCCCGGGGGGACAGGCCCGGTATGGCTACACCTTC.

This clonotype was recorded many times. The CDR3: CASRSGGLYNEQFF. CDR3 DNA sequence: TGTGCCAGCAGGAGCGGGGGGCTCTACAATGAGCAGTTCTTC. V gene TRBV6-1 combines with J gene TRBJ2-1, with 9 bases lining up with TRBD2. The CDR3 runs 14 residues. Trimming cost V 6 bases and J 3 bases; bases outside gene matches: 3. From germline, CDR1 is MNHNS and CDR2 SASEGT.

This chain joins TRBV13 and TRBJ1-3; D might be TRBD1 (6 bases). Germline CDR1 and CDR2: PRHDT and FYEKMQ (reference sequence). CDR3 size: 13 residues. The V end lost 4 bases, the J end lost 11 bases, and 15 bases lay between the germline ends. CDR3 sequence (DNA): TGTGCCAGCAGCTCCTCGACAGGCGTGTCCATATATTTT. It codes for CASSSSTGVSIYF.

There are many counts of this clonotype. CDR3 residues: CASSYSAGINEQFF. CDR3 DNA sequence: TGTGCCAGCAGTTACTCAGCAGGTATCAATGAGCAGTTCTTC. The chain links TRBV6-9 to TRBJ2-1; no clear D gene. The CDR3 contains 14 residues. With 3 bases removed from V and 6 bases from J, the gap between germline ends came to 12 bases. Per the germline V gene, CDR1 is MNHGY and CDR2 is SVAAGI.

This clonotype was seen only a few times. The genes are TRBV14 and TRBJ1-1; D perhaps matches TRBD1 (6 bases). CDR1 is SGHDN and CDR2 is FVKESK in the germline V gene. The CDR3 consists of 15 residues. Between the trimmed V and J ends, which lost 6 bases and 4 bases, there was a span of 18 bases. CDR3 coding DNA: TGTGCCAGCAGTTCCGGGCAGGGGTTGAGCACTGAAGCTTTCTTT. It codes for CASSSGQGLSTEAFF.

The chain combines TRBV11-2 with TRBJ1-5; no definite D call. Germline CDR1 is SGHAT and CDR2 is FQNNGV. The ends were cut back, 5 bases at V and 5 bases at J, with 10 bases in the middle. The CDR3 runs 13 residues. CDR3 in DNA: TGTGCCAGCAGCCAAAGGCCTGATCAGCCCCAGCATTTT. It encodes CASSQRPDQPQHF.

This clonotype was observed a handful of times. Compared with germline, one end of the junction differs, possibly owing to a read error. V gene TRBV12-3 or TRBV12-4 combines with J gene TRBJ2-3; D gene ambiguous. The better agreement between TRBJ2-5 and the DNA end casts doubt on the J call. This CDR3 has 12 amino acids. DNA for the CDR3: TGTGCCAGCAGTCCCTCGCCAGAGATCCAGTACTTC. Protein: CASSPSPEIQYF.

This clonotype was seen a few times. The chain is built from TRBV15 and TRBJ1-3; perhaps TRBD1 as D (5 bases). V was pared by 3 bases and J by 0 bases, with 9 bases between. This CDR3 contains 15 residues. The germline gives CDR1 LNHNV, CDR2 YYDKDF (reference sequence). The CDR3 DNA reads as TGTGCCACCAGCAGGGGACCGTCCTCTGGAAACACCATATATTTT. Translation: CATSRGPSSGNTIYF.

This clonotype was observed at least ten times. This chain joins TRBV20-1 and TRBJ2-3; tentatively, D is TRBD2 (7 bases). Germline assignment: CDR1 DFQATT and CDR2 SNEGSKA (reference sequence). The CDR3 is 17 residues long. Trimming left V 1 base short and J 0 bases short, with 17 bases between. The CDR3 is CSARVFGGLSSTDTQYF. CDR3 bases: TGCAGTGCTAGAGTATTCGGGGGGCTTTCTAGCACAGATACGCAGTATTTT.

A word on this clonotype: It differs at one base from a far larger clone, so likely a read error. The gene calls are TRBV30 and TRBJ2-1; 9 bases are shared with TRBD1. Trimming removed 3 bases from V and 10 bases from J; junction bases left unmatched: 13. The CDR3 is made up of 15 amino acids. Germline-derived CDR1 and CDR2 are GTSNPN and SVGIG (reference sequence). The CDR3 DNA reads as TGTGCCTGGAGCGGAGGGACAGGGAGACTAAGGGAGCAGTTCTTC. It specifies CAWSGGTGRLREQFF.

The rearrangement uses TRBV7-2 and TRBJ2-2; TRBD2 aligns across 9 bases. CDR1 and CDR2 from the germline V gene are SGHTA and FQGNSA. Losses at the gene ends were 1 base for V and 8 bases for J; bases not matched to a gene: 11. The CDR3 has 17 residues. CDR3 loop: CASSLGVAGALGGELFF. In DNA form, the CDR3 reads TGTGCCAGCAGCTTAGGCGTAGCGGGGGCCCTAGGTGGGGAGCTGTTTTTT.

This clonotype was seen more than once but under ten times. The V gene is TRBV19, the J gene TRBJ1-3; D is undetermined. The V gene's germline CDR1 is LNHDA and CDR2 SQIVND (reference sequence). Trimming left V 9 bases short and J 4 bases short, with 10 bases between. CDR3 size: 12 residues. The CDR3 DNA is TGTGCCAGCGAGACAACAGGAAACACCATATATTTT. It yields the protein CASETTGNTIYF.

This clonotype showed up just a few times. The CDR3 spells CASSSRGDNQPQHF. CDR3 in DNA: TGTGCCAGTAGTAGTAGGGGAGACAATCAGCCCCAGCATTTT. The chain has TRBV19 and TRBJ1-5; possibly TRBD1 for D (5 bases). This CDR3 comprises 14 residues. Trimming cost V 4 bases and J 3 bases, with 10 bases left between them. Germline CDR1 is LNHDA and CDR2 is SQIVND (reference sequence). Drawing the rest from reference TRBV19 and TRBJ1-5, the complete variable domain is DGGITQSPKYLFRKEGQNVTLSCEQNLNHDAMYWYRQDPGQGLRLIYYSQIVNDFQKGDIAEGYSVSREKKESFPLTVTSAQKNPTAFYLCASSSRGDNQPQHFGDGTRLSIL.

This rearrangement joins TRBV2 to TRBJ1-6; D is unresolved. V shed 6 bases and J shed 7 bases, with 7 bases lying between them. Germline V gives CDR1 SNHLY, CDR2 FYNNEI. CDR3 length: 12 amino acids. The CDR3 sequence: CASSPQNSPLHF. Here the CDR3 DNA reads TGTGCCAGCAGCCCACAAAATTCACCCCTCCACTTT.

This clonotype was picked up one time. The chain recombines TRBV12-3 or TRBV12-4 with TRBJ1-1, with 12 bases fitting TRBD1. CDR3 size: 17 residues. J was trimmed by 5 bases and V by 0 bases; bases with no gene match: 7. The CDR3, as DNA: TGTGCCAGCAGTTTAGCGCTTTGGGACAGGGGGCGGACTGAAGCTTTCTTT. Translation: CASSLALWDRGRTEAFF.

This clonotype was counted many times. This sequence joins TRBV20-1 and TRBJ1-2; the D is unclear. Germline CDR1 DFQATT, CDR2 SNEGSKA (reference sequence). The V and J ends lost 3 bases and 4 bases respectively, with 9 bases between them. The CDR3 runs 12 residues. The CDR3 DNA is TGCAGTGCTAGCGAGGGCACCTATGGCTACACCTTC. This sequence encodes CSASEGTYGYTF.